A selection of T cell receptor beta chains follows, all from one sample in a study of cytomegalovirus exposure and HLA in healthy donors. The repertoire was sequenced with immunoSEQ multiplex PCR; TCRdb's copy has only in-frame clones and lacks some. Among approximately 130,000 clones, around four fifths were seen once, and the ten largest hold about 8.1%. Sequencing input: PBMCs. Every receptor here comes from a woman between 50 and 59 years old in good health and CMV-seropositive. The CDR3 runs from the conserved cysteine through the conserved F or W. Fields, in order: clone size, D gene, J gene, V gene, CDR3 DNA, CDR3 protein. A D gene is named only where the DNA matches it firmly. Size is omitted from some rows. Given values are once, few, many or a class for expanded clones.

>.|.|TRBJ2-2|TRBV9
TGTGCCAGCAGCCCTCAGGGGCAGGGCGGGGAGCTGTTTTTT
CASSPQGQGGELFF
>.|TRBD1|TRBJ1-3|TRBV19
TGTGCCAGTAGTACCCCCGCAGGACAGGGGGTACGCGGGGACTACAACACCATATATTTT
CASSTPAGQGVRGDYNTIYF
>.|.|TRBJ2-7|TRBV5-1
TGCGCCAGCAGCTTGGCAGGCAGCTACGAGCAGTACTTC
CASSLAGSYEQYF
>.|TRBD1|TRBJ1-2|TRBV4-3
TGCGCCAGCAGCCAAGAATCAGACAGGGCCTATGGCTACACCTTC
CASSQESDRAYGYTF
>.|.|TRBJ1-2|TRBV21-1
TGTGCCAGCAGCAAAGGGACAGGGGCTAACTATGGCTACACCTTC
CASSKGTGANYGYTF
>.|TRBD1|TRBJ1-1|TRBV18
TGTGCCAGCTCCCGGGACAGGGGGCAGACTGAAGCTTTCTTT
CASSRDRGQTEAFF
>once|.|TRBJ1-1|TRBV6-5
TGTGCCAGCAGTTTACCGGGACACGAGAACACTGAAGCTTTCTTT
CASSLPGHENTEAFF
>.|TRBD1|TRBJ2-1|TRBV28
TGTGCCAGCAGCACTGACAGGGGGTTTGAGCAGTTCTTC
CASSTDRGFEQFF
>.|TRBD2|TRBJ2-3|TRBV29-1
TGCAGCGTTGAAGTGGGACTAGCAACAGATACGCAGTATTTT
CSVEVGLATDTQYF
>.|TRBD2|TRBJ2-5|TRBV9
TGTGCCAGCAGCGCCTCCGGGACTAGCGGAGAGACCCAGTACTTC
CASSASGTSGETQYF
>.|.|TRBJ2-1|TRBV19
TGTGCCAGTAGTATGGGGCCACTTGAGCAGTTCTTC
CASSMGPLEQFF
>.|TRBD2|TRBJ2-1|TRBV28
TGTGCCAGCAGTTGGGGACTAGCGGGAACCTTGGAGCAGTTCTTC
CASSWGLAGTLEQFF
>.|.|TRBJ1-2|TRBV6-5
TGTGCCAGCAAGAACGACAGGATTAACTATGGCTACACCTTC
CASKNDRINYGYTF
>once|TRBD2|TRBJ2-3|TRBV29-1
TGCAGCGTATTAGCGGGGGTTAGCACAGATACGCAGTATTTT
CSVLAGVSTDTQYF
>.|TRBD1|TRBJ1-2|TRBV7-8
TGTGCCAGCAGCCCCGGACAGGGACCCCACTATGGCTACACCTTC
CASSPGQGPHYGYTF
>.|.|TRBJ1-5|TRBV6-1
TGTGCCAGCAGTGGAGGAGTTTATCAGCCCCAGCATTTT
CASSGGVYQPQHF
>.|.|TRBJ1-5|TRBV5-6
TGTGCCAGCAGCTTGGGGGCCGGGGGGGGCAATCAGCCCCAGCATTTT
CASSLGAGGGNQPQHF
>.|TRBD2|TRBJ2-7|TRBV2
TGTGCCAGCAGTAACCTTGGTTCGGGGGGGTTC
CASSNLGSGGF
>few|.|TRBJ1-6|TRBV19
TGTGCCAGTAGTACCTTAAATTCACCCCTCCACTTT
CASSTLNSPLHF
>.|.|TRBJ1-2|TRBV4-3
TGCGCCAGCGGGGGGCAGGGCCCCCGGGGGGTGTATGGCTACACCTTC
CASGGQGPRGVYGYTF
>few|.|TRBJ2-1|TRBV18
TGTGCCAGCTCACCACCTATCCAGGATTCCACCTACAATGAGCAGTTCTTC
CASSPPIQDSTYNEQFF
>.|TRBD2|TRBJ2-1|TRBV30
TGTGCCTGCCTAAAGGGGACTAGCGGGGGGGTGAATGAGCAGTTCTTC
CACLKGTSGGVNEQFF
>.|.|TRBJ2-3|TRBV18
TGTGCCAGCTCACCACGGAGACAGTCAGATACGCAGTATTTT
CASSPRRQSDTQYF
>.|.|TRBJ2-7|TRBV11-1
TGTGCCAGCAGCGCCAGGGGCTACGAGCAGTACTTC
CASSARGYEQYF
>.|.|TRBJ1-2|TRBV6-5
TGTGCCAGCAGCTCCAATGATGGGCTCTATGGCTACACCTTC
CASSSNDGLYGYTF
>.|TRBD1|TRBJ1-6|TRBV19
TGTGCCAGTAGTTTGGGAACCGAGACAGGGAATCCACCCCTCCACTTT
CASSLGTETGNPPLHF
>.|TRBD1|TRBJ1-1|TRBV11-3
TGTGCCAGCAGCCGGGACAGTAACGCCTACACTGAAGCTTTCTTT
CASSRDSNAYTEAFF
>.|.|TRBJ2-1|TRBV7-9
TGTGCCAGCAGCCTGGAGGATTCACACAATGAGCAGTTCTTC
CASSLEDSHNEQFF
>few|.|TRBJ2-3|TRBV30
TGTGCCTGGGCCGGGTACACAGATACGCAGTATTTT
CAWAGYTDTQYF
>.|.|TRBJ1-1|TRBV7-8
TGTGCCAGCAGCTTATCCGGAGGGGATACTGAAGCTTTCTTT
CASSLSGGDTEAFF
>once|.|TRBJ2-7|TRBV7-9
TGTGCCAGCAGCTTAGGTGACACCACAAACTACGAGCAGTACTTC
CASSLGDTTNYEQYF
>.|.|TRBJ1-2|TRBV30
TGTGCCTGGGAGGCCCCATTGTTAAGCCGTGCGAACTATGGCTACACCTTC
CAWEAPLLSRANYGYTF
>.|.|TRBJ1-1|TRBV28
TGTGCCAGCAGATTGACAGCCACTGAAGCTTTCTTT
CASRLTATEAFF
>.|TRBD2|TRBJ2-5|TRBV5-1
TGCGCCAGCAGCTTCGGGACTAGCGGTCAAGAGACCCAGTACTTC
CASSFGTSGQETQYF
>.|TRBD2|TRBJ2-1|TRBV27
TGTGCCAGCAGTCTCACGATCCCGGGACTAGCGGGTTACAATGAGCAGTTCTTC
CASSLTIPGLAGYNEQFF
>.|TRBD1|TRBJ2-7|TRBV4-3
TGCGCCAGCAGCCGAGCTGGACAGGGGGCCGAGCAGTACTTC
CASSRAGQGAEQYF
>.|.|TRBJ1-6|TRBV7-8
TGTGCCAGCAGCTTCGCAGGGTCGTACGGTTCACCCCTCCACTTT
CASSFAGSYGSPLHF
>once|.|TRBJ1-5|TRBV5-6
TGCGCCAGCAGCTTTTCAGGGGCCGGTCAGCCCCAGCATTTT
CASSFSGAGQPQHF
>few|.|TRBJ2-2|TRBV21-1
TGTGCCAGCAGCAGGTCAAGGGAGGCCGGGGAGCTGTTTTTT
CASSRSREAGELFF
>few|.|TRBJ1-2|TRBV6-5
TGTGCCAGCGCTTATCCAGGGAATCTTAATGGCTACACCTTC
CASAYPGNLNGYTF
>.|.|TRBJ2-1|TRBV7-3
TGTGCCAGCAGCCCCGCCGGGACTTCAAATGAGCAGTTCTTC
CASSPAGTSNEQFF
>.|.|TRBJ1-1|TRBV30
TGTGCCTGGAGTGTAACCGGGTTGAGCACTGAAGCTTTCTTT
CAWSVTGLSTEAFF
>.|TRBD2|TRBJ2-1|TRBV9
TGTGCCAGCAGCGTAGGGGTCGCGGGAGGACCCTACAATGAGCAGTTCTTC
CASSVGVAGGPYNEQFF
>.|TRBD1|TRBJ2-1|TRBV9
TGTGCCAGCAGCGCCGGACAGGGGCGAGAAGAGCAGTTCTTC
CASSAGQGREEQFF
>.|TRBD1|TRBJ2-1|TRBV28
TGTGCCACCGCTCGGGCAGGACAGGTCTCCTACAATGAGCAGTTCTTC
CATARAGQVSYNEQFF
>.|.|TRBJ2-7|TRBV11-2
TGTGCCAGCAGCTTGTCAAGCTACGGTTCCTACGAGCAGTACTTC
CASSLSSYGSYEQYF
>.|.|TRBJ1-1|TRBV19
TGTGCCAGTAAATTTTTCAGGGCAGACCTGAACACTGAAGCTTTCTTT
CASKFFRADLNTEAFF
>.|TRBD1|TRBJ1-2|TRBV27
TGTGCCAGCAGTTTTACGTGGGCAGGGGGCGAGGGCTACACCTTC
CASSFTWAGGEGYTF
>.|.|TRBJ1-2|TRBV28
TGTGCCAGCAGTGGGGACTCGTATGGCTACACCTTC
CASSGDSYGYTF
>.|.|TRBJ1-1|TRBV9
TGTGCCAGCAGCGTAGAGGTAAGGGGATCTGAAGCTTTCTTT
CASSVEVRGSEAFF
>.|TRBD1|TRBJ1-1|TRBV5-6
TGTGCCAGCAGCTCGGGACAGGGAGGCACTGAAGCTTTCTTT
CASSSGQGGTEAFF
>.|.|TRBJ2-1|TRBV25-1
TGTGCCAGCAGTGAATTAGGTGGGGGGGCGAGGGCTTATGAGCAGTTCTTC
CASSELGGGARAYEQFF
>.|.|TRBJ1-2|TRBV4-1
TGCGCCAGCAGCCAAGAGGGTGACAGTTTATCCTATGGCTACACCTTC
CASSQEGDSLSYGYTF
>.|.|TRBJ2-3|TRBV7-8
TGTGCCAGCAGCTCCCGTTATACGGGCGGGAGCACAGATACGCAGTATTTT
CASSSRYTGGSTDTQYF
>once|TRBD2|TRBJ2-7|TRBV16
TGTGCCAGCAGCCAAGGTGGGGGGGTCTACGAGCAGTACTTC
CASSQGGGVYEQYF